Following are 16 T cell receptor beta chains from one sample sequenced in a study of T-cell reconstitution after alpha-beta-depleted transplantation in children. The library targeted TCRbeta and was prepared with unique molecular identifiers. TCRdb fed the PCR reads into MiXCR, producing one record per CDR3 protein. The table records approximately 510,000 distinct CDR3 sequences, around 17% of them present only once. The sample here was PBMCs from the stem cell graft donor, taken from the stem cell graft. The source is a human donor who donated a stem cell graft to a child with acute lymphoblastic leukemia.

This clonotype was recorded once. The chain is built from TRBV4-1 and TRBJ1-1; tentatively, D is TRBD1 (6 bases). Germline CDR1 is MGHRA and CDR2 is YSYEKL. This CDR3 comprises 13 residues. V was pared by 6 bases and J by 7 bases, with 15 bases between. CDR3: CASSLLGGREAFF. CDR3 coding DNA: TGCGCCAGCAGTCTACTAGGGGGACGTGAAGCTTTCTTT.

The J gene is TRBJ1-5, the V gene TRBV2; tentative D call: TRBD1 (5 bases). Germline V gene sequence: CDR1 SNHLY, CDR2 FYNNEI. Trimming left V 7 bases short and J 0 bases short, with 16 bases between. The CDR3 is 16 amino acids. In nucleotides, the CDR3 is TGTGCCAGCACGGTGGGGCACCTCAATAGCAATCAGCCCCAGCATTTT. Translated: CASTVGHLNSNQPQHF.

V and J are TRBV5-1 and TRBJ1-1; tentatively, D is TRBD1 (6 bases). Deletions cut 4 bases from V and 0 bases from J, with 16 bases between. The CDR3 covers 16 residues. The germline CDR1 and CDR2 sequences are SGHRS and YFSETQ. Here the CDR3 reads CASSEGGLLMNTEAFF. CDR3 coding DNA: TGCGCCAGCAGCGAGGGGGGACTGTTGATGAACACTGAAGCTTTCTTT.

This clonotype was counted between two and nine times. The chain links TRBV29-1 to TRBJ2-1, with a tentative D call TRBD1 (5 bases). Germline V gene lookup returns CDR1 SQVTM and CDR2 ANQGSEA. The CDR3 length is 16 residues. V was trimmed by 7 bases and J by 0 bases, leaving 19 bases between them. The CDR3 spells CSAPTRTGSSYNEQFF. CDR3 bases: TGCAGCGCCCCCACGAGAACAGGCAGCTCCTACAATGAGCAGTTCTTC.

The chain carries TRBV5-1 and TRBJ2-2; D may correspond to TRBD1 or TRBD2 (5 bases each). This CDR3 spans 13 amino acids. Trimming left V 3 bases short and J 12 bases short, with 15 bases between. Germline CDR1 and CDR2: SGHRS and YFSETQ. The CDR3 loop reads CASSSYSGPQLFF. The CDR3 DNA follows: TGCGCCAGCAGCTCTTACTCGGGGCCCCAGCTGTTTTTT.

This clonotype occurred a few times. The chain links TRBV5-6 to TRBJ2-7; D perhaps matches TRBD2 (5 bases). There are 13 residues in the CDR3. Germline assignment: CDR1 SGHDT and CDR2 YYEEEE. Trimming took 6 bases from V and 3 from J, leaving 13 bases between them. The CDR3 reads CASKDAGNYEQYF. CDR3 bases: TGTGCCAGCAAAGATGCCGGGAACTACGAGCAGTACTTC.

V and J are TRBV27 and TRBJ2-2, with D possibly matching TRBD2 (6 bases). The V gene's germline CDR1 is MNHEY and CDR2 SMNVEV (reference sequence). This CDR3 has 16 amino acids. Trimming took off 0 bases at V and 7 bases at J, with 15 bases between the two ends. DNA for the CDR3: TGTGCCAGCAGTTTATCGAACACGATGCGGGGCGGGGAGCTGTTTTTT. Protein: CASSLSNTMRGGELFF.

The chain combines TRBV3-1 with TRBJ2-1; D not certain. Trimming stripped 3 bases from V and 0 bases from J, with 15 bases between. The CDR3 runs 17 residues. Germline values: CDR1 LGHDT, CDR2 YNNKEL (reference sequence). CDR3 DNA: TGTGCCAGCAGCCACCATACGCAACAGTTCTCCTACAATGAGCAGTTCTTC. Translation: CASSHHTQQFSYNEQFF.

The rearrangement links TRBV29-1 to TRBJ1-4; a weak D match, TRBD1 (6 bases). Germline loops: CDR1 SQVTM, CDR2 ANQGSEA. V lost 7 bases and J 6 bases, leaving 9 bases between the germline ends. The CDR3 is made up of 11 amino acids. DNA of the CDR3: TGCAGCGCAGGGGCGGATGAAAAACTGTTTTTT. It is translated as CSAGADEKLFF.

V gene TRBV29-1 combines with J gene TRBJ1-2; 10 bases agree with TRBD1. The CDR3 has 17 amino acids. J lost 10 bases, V lost 0 bases, and 17 bases had no gene match. CDR1 and CDR2 from the germline V gene are SQVTM and ANQGSEA. CDR3 loop: CSVEDPLRQGTGDLYTF. The CDR3 DNA reads as TGCAGCGTTGAAGATCCTTTGAGACAAGGGACAGGGGATCTCTACACCTTC.

In its sample, this clonotype was seen a few times. The chain recombines TRBV27 with TRBJ2-5; no clear D gene. This CDR3 contains 14 residues. Germline lookup yields CDR1 MNHEY and CDR2 SMNVEV (reference sequence). Deletions cut 5 bases from V and 4 bases from J, with 14 bases between. The CDR3 DNA sequence: TGTGCCAGCAGTCCAACCCCCTCCGGAGAGACCCAGTACTTC. Translated: CASSPTPSGETQYF.

J is TRBJ2-7 and V is TRBV4-1; no reliable D call. Germline-derived CDR1 and CDR2 are MGHRA and YSYEKL. V gave up 0 bases and J gave up 6 bases, with 6 bases separating them. CDR3 size: 12 residues. CDR3 loop: CASSQDGVEQYF. CDR3 bases: TGCGCCAGCAGCCAAGATGGGGTCGAGCAGTACTTC.

This clonotype was seen more than once but under ten times. V gene TRBV12-3 or TRBV12-4 combines with J gene TRBJ2-3; D gene ambiguous. This CDR3 spans 14 amino acids. Trimming removed 2 bases from V and 5 bases from J, with 11 bases in between. This chain's CDR3 is CASSLRASQDTQYF. Here the CDR3 DNA reads TGTGCCAGCAGTTTACGTGCCTCACAAGATACGCAGTATTTT.

This clonotype was counted a few times. V gene TRBV18 combines with J gene TRBJ1-3; D not certain. The germline V gene encodes CDR1 KGHSH and CDR2 LQKENI. Between the trimmed V and J ends, which lost 3 bases and 0 bases, there was a span of 9 bases. The CDR3 has 15 residues. The CDR3 is CASSPTDASGNTIYF. In DNA form, the CDR3 reads TGTGCCAGCTCACCCACAGACGCCTCTGGAAACACCATATATTTT.

This clonotype was seen a few times. The chain has TRBV20-1 and TRBJ2-1; perhaps D is TRBD1 or TRBD2 (5 bases each). There are 14 residues in the CDR3. Germline V lookup: CDR1 DFQATT, CDR2 SNEGSKA (reference sequence). The germline V and J ends were trimmed by 3 bases and 8 bases, with 17 bases remaining between them. In DNA form, the CDR3 reads TGCAGTGCTAGGGGGGTAGAGGGTTATGATGAGCAGTTCTTC. Amino acid sequence: CSARGVEGYDEQFF.

This clonotype came up a few times. V and J are TRBV20-1 and TRBJ1-2; tentative D call: TRBD1 (6 bases). This CDR3 has 13 amino acids. The ends were cut back, 7 bases at V and 4 bases at J, with 16 bases in the middle. Germline lookup yields CDR1 DFQATT and CDR2 SNEGSKA (reference sequence). The CDR3 here is CSVPTGLLYGYTF. The CDR3, as DNA: TGCAGTGTCCCGACAGGCCTCCTCTATGGCTACACCTTC.